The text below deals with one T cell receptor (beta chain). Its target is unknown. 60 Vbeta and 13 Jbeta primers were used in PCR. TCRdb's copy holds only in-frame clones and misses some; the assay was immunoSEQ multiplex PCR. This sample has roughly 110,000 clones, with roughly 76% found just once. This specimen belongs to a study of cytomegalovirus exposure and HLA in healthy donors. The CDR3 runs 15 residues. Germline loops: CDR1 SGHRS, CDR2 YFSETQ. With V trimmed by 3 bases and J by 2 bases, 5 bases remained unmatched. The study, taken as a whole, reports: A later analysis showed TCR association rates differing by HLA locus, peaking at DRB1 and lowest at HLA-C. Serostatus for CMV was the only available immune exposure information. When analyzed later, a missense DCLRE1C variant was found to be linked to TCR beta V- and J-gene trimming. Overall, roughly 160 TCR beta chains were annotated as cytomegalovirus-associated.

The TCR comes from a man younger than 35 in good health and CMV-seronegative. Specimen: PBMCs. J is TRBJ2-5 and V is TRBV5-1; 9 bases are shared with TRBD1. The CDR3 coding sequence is TGCGCCAGCAGCTCGGGGGACAGGGATCAAGAGACCCAGTACTTC. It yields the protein CASSSGDRDQETQYF.